This note documents a single TCR beta chain sequence. The V and J ends lost 4 bases and 6 bases, in that order; junction bases with no gene match: 4. In germline, CDR1 is SGHDT, CDR2 YYEEEE. This CDR3 is built from 13 residues. The source of the sample is a study of blood T cell repertoires in COVID-19. Study as a whole: COVID-19 samples from acute and convalescent phases originated in the United States, Italy and Spain. Sources were T cells, B-cell-depleted T cells, or PBMCs; the material itself was cDNA or gDNA.

Clones were sequenced by immunoSEQ multiplex PCR, and TCRdb holds only the in-frame ones, with some missing. The repertoire holds about 100,000 clones, with roughly 80% as singletons. The sequenced sample was peripheral blood. This receptor was identified in a man between 60 and 75 years old with acute or convalescent COVID-19. The chain recombines TRBV5-6 with TRBJ2-4, with 7 positions matching TRBD1. For the CDR3, the DNA is TGTGCCAGCAGCCTGGGGGACAGAAACATTCAGTACTTC. Its translation is CASSLGDRNIQYF.